The 18 T cell receptor beta chains reported below all come from one sample, sequenced in a study of early T cells in non-severe SARS-CoV-2 infection. Each CDR3 protein gets one entry after TCRdb re-called the 5' RACE reads with MiXCR. The sample has approximately 80,000 distinct CDR3 sequences; approximately 10% are singletons. The sample here was whole blood, taken at baseline. These receptors were collected from an adult who was a healthcare worker with PCR-confirmed SARS-CoV-2 infection or an uninfected control (not recorded which).

V is TRBV7-9 and J is TRBJ1-3; D gene uncertain. CDR1 is SEHNR and CDR2 is FQNEAQ in the germline V gene (reference sequence). The CDR3 loop spans 16 amino acids. V gave up 5 bases and J gave up 0 bases, with 14 bases separating them. CDR3: CASSPLGDSSGNTIYF. The CDR3 DNA reads TGTGCCAGCAGCCCCCTTGGAGATAGCTCTGGAAACACCATATATTTT.

This clonotype was detected many times. The chain employs TRBV29-1 and TRBJ2-1, with 9 nucleotides matching TRBD1. V was clipped by 4 bases and J by 16 bases; unmatched bases: 8. This CDR3 has 11 amino acids. Germline lookup yields CDR1 SQVTM and CDR2 ANQGSEA. CDR3 sequence: CSVGGDRVRFF. Written as DNA, the CDR3 is TGCAGCGTTGGTGGGGACAGGGTCCGTTTCTTC.

Concerning this clonotype itself: A much larger clonotype is one base distant, so this may be a read error. The chain combines TRBV7-3 with TRBJ2-1; tentatively, D is TRBD1 or TRBD2 (6 bases each). The J call may not be correct, given that the DNA end is closer to TRBJ2-7. CDR3 length equals 13 residues. Germline V gene sequence: CDR1 SGHTA, CDR2 FQGTGA. The CDR3 reads CASSLTGGGEQYF. As DNA, the CDR3 is TGTGCCAGCAGCTTAACGGGGGGCGGTGAGCAGTACTTC.

By share of the sample, this clonotype is medium-sized (0.01 to 0.1%). The DNA for the CDR3 is TGTGCCAGCAGTTTAGGGACGGGTAATGAGCAGTTCTTC. As protein: CASSLGTGNEQFF. V gene TRBV12-3 or TRBV12-4 combines with J gene TRBJ2-1, with unresolved D. V was trimmed by 1 base and J by 7 bases, leaving 8 bases between them. The CDR3 is made up of 13 amino acids.

This chain connects TRBV7-8 to TRBJ2-2, with D possibly matching TRBD1 (7 bases). The CDR3 consists of 18 residues. The V gene's germline CDR1 is SGHVS and CDR2 FQNEAQ. V lost 1 base, J lost 1 base, and 16 bases lay in between. In nucleotides, the CDR3 is TGTGCCAGCAGCTTAGAATATGCGGGACAGAAGAACACCGGGGAGCTGTTTTTT. Amino acids: CASSLEYAGQKNTGELFF.

This clonotype was observed many times. This chain links TRBV19 with TRBJ2-3; 7 positions match TRBD2. The V gene end was trimmed by 6 bases and the J gene end by 2 bases; junction bases not matched to a gene: 14. The germline gives CDR1 LNHDA, CDR2 SQIVND (reference sequence). CDR3 length: 17 residues. CDR3 sequence reads: CASSWLRGTGDTDTQYF. In DNA form, the CDR3 reads TGTGCCAGTAGCTGGCTGCGGGGGACGGGGGACACAGATACGCAGTATTTT.

This clonotype was detected a few times. The V gene is TRBV6-6, the J gene TRBJ2-7, with D possibly TRBD2 on 5 matching bases. This CDR3 has 14 amino acids. The V end lost 7 bases, the J end lost 0 bases, and 13 bases lay between the germline ends. CDR1 and CDR2 from the germline V gene are MNHNY and SVGAGI (reference sequence). The CDR3 coding sequence is TGTGCCAGCAAACGAGGGTCGCGCTCCTACGAGCAGTACTTC. Residues: CASKRGSRSYEQYF.

By share of the sample, this clonotype is medium-sized (0.01 to 0.1%). The CDR3, as DNA: TGTGCCAGCAGCACCGCCCCGGGGCGAAATTCACCCCTCCACTTT. This sequence encodes CASSTAPGRNSPLHF. The rearrangement joins TRBV7-8 to TRBJ1-6, with a tentative D call TRBD1 (5 bases). This CDR3 spans 15 amino acids. The germline CDR1 and CDR2 sequences are SGHVS and FQNEAQ. Trimming took 5 bases from V and 7 from J, leaving 15 bases between them. Drawing the rest from reference TRBV7-8 and TRBJ1-6, the complete variable domain is GAGVSQSPRYKVAKRGQDVALRCDPISGHVSLFWYQQALGQGPEFLTYFQNEAQLDKSGLPSDRFFAERPEGSVSTLKIQRTQQEDSAVYLCASSTAPGRNSPLHFGNGTRLTVT.

In its sample, this clonotype was seen many times. The chain carries TRBV5-1 and TRBJ2-5; possible D gene TRBD2, 5 bases. CDR3 size: 14 residues. Per germline, CDR1 SGHRS and CDR2 YFSETQ. The ends were cut back, 3 bases at V and 1 base at J, with 10 bases in the middle. The CDR3 sequence is CASSSRGLQETQYF. CDR3 DNA sequence: TGCGCCAGCAGCTCACGAGGGCTCCAAGAGACCCAGTACTTC.

The chain links TRBV6-2 or TRBV6-3 to TRBJ2-7, with 8 bases aligning to TRBD2. The CDR3 has 16 residues. The germline V gene has CDR1 MNHEY and CDR2 SVGEGT. The junction had 6 bases not matched to a gene; V was cut back by 2 bases and J by 0 bases. The CDR3 bases are TGTGCCAGCAGTTACGCTATAGCGGGGAGCTCCTACGAGCAGTACTTC. Amino acids: CASSYAIAGSSYEQYF.

The rearrangement links TRBV20-1 to TRBJ2-7; TRBD1 is a possible D gene (5 bases). This CDR3 has 12 residues. Per the germline V gene, CDR1 is DFQATT and CDR2 is SNEGSKA (reference sequence). V was trimmed by 6 bases and J by 0 bases, leaving 9 bases between them. CDR3 nucleotide sequence: TGCAGTGCCGAGGACAACTCCTACGAGCAGTACTTC. Its translation: CSAEDNSYEQYF.

This clonotype has a handful of counts. This chain connects TRBV12-3 or TRBV12-4 to TRBJ1-4; D is unresolved. V was cut by 1 base and J by 7 bases, with 13 bases left in between. The CDR3 totals 15 residues. CDR3 DNA: TGTGCCAGCAGTTTAGATCGGAGCTTCGGTGAAAAACTGTTTTTT. Encoded protein: CASSLDRSFGEKLFF.

This clonotype has at least ten counts. The chain links TRBV7-3 to TRBJ1-1; 10 bases are shared with TRBD1. This CDR3 is built from 13 residues. Trimming removed 6 bases from V and 4 bases from J; junction bases left unmatched: 2. From germline, CDR1 is SGHTA and CDR2 FQGTGA. CDR3 DNA: TGTGCCAGCAGTTGGACAGGGGGCACTGAAGCTTTCTTT. It is translated as CASSWTGGTEAFF.

In this sample, this clonotype turned up many times. The chain joins TRBV7-2 to TRBJ2-7; 8 nucleotides line up with TRBD2. V lost 5 bases and J lost 5; bases outside the gene matches: 8. The CDR3 is 14 amino acids. Looked up from germline, CDR1 is SGHTA and CDR2 is FQGNSA. This chain's CDR3 is CASSRGGTGDEQYF. CDR3 DNA: TGTGCCAGCAGCCGGGGGGGGACCGGGGACGAGCAGTACTTC.

The chain links TRBV5-1 to TRBJ1-2; a possible D gene is TRBD1 (5 bases). The germline gives CDR1 SGHRS, CDR2 YFSETQ. Deletions cut 6 bases from V and 8 bases from J, with 20 bases between. CDR3 length equals 14 residues. CDR3 nucleotides: TGCGCCAGCACCCTAGAGCCAGGGAAGACAGGCTACACCTTC. Translating gives CASTLEPGKTGYTF.

This clonotype was seen a few times. The chain carries TRBV2 and TRBJ2-2; no clear D gene. V shed 8 bases and J shed 7 bases, with 14 bases lying between them. Looked up from germline, CDR1 is SNHLY and CDR2 is FYNNEI. The CDR3 has 13 residues. CDR3: CASLYTENGELFF. The CDR3 DNA follows: TGTGCCAGCTTGTACACCGAGAACGGGGAGCTGTTTTTT. The whole variable domain, filled in from reference TRBV2 and TRBJ2-2, reads EPEVTQTPSHQVTQMGQEVILRCVPISNHLYFYWYRQILGQKVEFLVSFYNNEISEKSEIFDDQFSVERPDGSNFTLKIRSTKLEDSAMYFCASLYTENGELFFGEGSRLTVL.

As regards this clonotype: A read error may account for a junction end that differs from germline. The CDR3 is CSVAWTGGKRTF. DNA for the CDR3: TGCAGCGTTGCGTGGACAGGGGGCAAAAGGACCTTC. The V call is TRBV29-1, the J call TRBJ2-7, with 11 bases fitting TRBD1. Per germline, CDR1 SQVTM and CDR2 ANQGSEA. The CDR3 has 12 residues.

The chain employs TRBV5-5 and TRBJ2-1; 10 nucleotides align to TRBD2. The germline CDR1 and CDR2 sequences are SGHKS and YYEKEE (reference sequence). J was trimmed by 8 bases and V by 0 bases; bases with no gene match: 8. There are 16 residues in the CDR3. Here the CDR3 DNA reads TGTGCCAGCAGCTTGGGGGTGGGACTAGCGCTCGATGAGCAGTTCTTC. This gives the protein CASSLGVGLALDEQFF.